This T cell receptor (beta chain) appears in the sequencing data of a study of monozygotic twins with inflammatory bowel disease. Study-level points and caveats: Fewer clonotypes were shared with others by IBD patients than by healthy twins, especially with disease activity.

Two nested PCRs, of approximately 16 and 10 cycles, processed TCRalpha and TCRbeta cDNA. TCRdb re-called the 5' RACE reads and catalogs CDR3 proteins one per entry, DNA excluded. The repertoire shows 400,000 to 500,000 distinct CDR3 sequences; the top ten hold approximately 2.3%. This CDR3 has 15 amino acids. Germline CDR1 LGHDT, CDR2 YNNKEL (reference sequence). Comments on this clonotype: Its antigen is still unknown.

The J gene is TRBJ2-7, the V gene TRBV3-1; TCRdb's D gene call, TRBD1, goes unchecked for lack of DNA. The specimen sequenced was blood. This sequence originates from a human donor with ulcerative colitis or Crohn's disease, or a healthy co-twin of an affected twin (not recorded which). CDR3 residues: CASSTPRQGPYEQYF.